Below, 3 T cell receptor beta chains from the same sample are listed, as sequenced in a study of blood T cell repertoires in COVID-19. Here immunoSEQ multiplex PCR was the method, and the copy in TCRdb shows in-frame clones only, minus some. The table shows 360,000 or so clones, with around nine tenths occurring only once. Specimen: PBMCs or T cells enriched from blood (not recorded which). The origin of the receptors is a woman in her 30s who had recovered from COVID-19.

Comments on this clone: The sample holds other DNA sequences that translate to the same CDR3. This chain joins TRBV18 and TRBJ2-5; 8 positions agree with TRBD1. J was trimmed by 2 bases and V by 4 bases; bases with no gene match: 0. The CDR3 is 13 residues long. Germline CDR1 is KGHSH and CDR2 is LQKENI. CDR3 DNA sequence: TGTGCCAGCTCACGGGACAGGCAAGAGACCCAGTACTTC. Its protein is CASSRDRQETQYF.

V is TRBV29-1 and J is TRBJ2-5; no clear D. CDR3 size: 13 residues. CDR1 and CDR2 (germline): SQVTM, ANQGSEA. V was clipped by 4 bases and J by 3 bases, with 12 bases between them. This chain's CDR3 is CSVVVPDKETQYF. The CDR3 DNA reads TGCAGCGTTGTCGTCCCAGACAAAGAGACCCAGTACTTC.

This clone was found a few times. The chain combines TRBV19 with TRBJ1-1; no clear D. The germline V and J ends were trimmed by 1 base and 4 bases, with 7 bases remaining between them. This CDR3 comprises 13 residues. Germline loops: CDR1 LNHDA, CDR2 SQIVND (reference sequence). CDR3 DNA: TGTGCCAGTAGTATAGGCCTCGGCACTGAAGCTTTCTTT. Translated: CASSIGLGTEAFF. Based on the CDR3 plus reference TRBV19 and TRBJ1-1, the full variable domain is DGGITQSPKYLFRKEGQNVTLSCEQNLNHDAMYWYRQDPGQGLRLIYYSQIVNDFQKGDIAEGYSVSREKKESFPLTVTSAQKNPTAFYLCASSIGLGTEAFFGQGTRLTVV.